One and the same sample provided the 14 T cell receptor beta chains below, sequenced in a study of shared clonotypes between healthy human individuals (dated by TCRdb to about 2020). Library preparation used the immunoSEQ multiplex PCR assay. Not all clones reach the TCRdb copy of this immuneACCESS table, which keeps in-frame sequences only. Checked studies attribute under half of the gap to unresolved V genes and leave the rest unexplained. The sample has approximately 700,000 clones on record, 55% to 85% of them singletons. The ten biggest clones cover 1.5% to 2% of the sample. Sequencing was done on a sample of memory CD4+ T cells sorted from blood. The sample's cell subset or site, from its label and the paper: CD45RA-negative fraction. The receptor set was obtained from a woman in her 30s in good health.

The gene calls are TRBV27 and TRBJ1-1, with D uncertain. V lost 4 bases and J lost 0, with 9 bases in between. The CDR3 consists of 14 residues. CDR1 and CDR2 (germline): MNHEY, SMNVEV (reference sequence). The CDR3 reads CASSSVFMNTEAFF. The CDR3 coding sequence is TGTGCCAGCAGTTCGGTTTTCATGAACACTGAAGCTTTCTTT.

This clone was found once. This chain links TRBV30 with TRBJ1-3; TRBD1 matches at 7 bases. This CDR3 comprises 15 residues. V was pared by 0 bases and J by 0 bases, with 2 bases of the junction left unmatched. In germline, CDR1 is GTSNPN, CDR2 SVGIG (reference sequence). CDR3 residues: CAWSVGDSSGNTIYF. CDR3 bases: TGTGCCTGGAGTGTAGGGGACAGCTCTGGAAACACCATATATTTT.

J is TRBJ2-5 and V is TRBV7-8; TRBD1 matches 9 bases. With 4 bases clipped from V and 6 bases from J, the junction kept 6 bases outside the gene matches. CDR3 size: 14 residues. Germline V CDR1 and CDR2: SGHVS, FQNEAQ. CDR3 residues: CASSSSGQGKTQYF. In DNA, the CDR3 is TGTGCCAGCAGCTCCTCGGGACAGGGAAAGACCCAGTACTTC.

The chain recombines TRBV7-2 with TRBJ2-7, with D maybe TRBD1 (6 bases). Germline V gene lookup returns CDR1 SGHTA and CDR2 FQGNSA. This CDR3 region has 14 residues. Between the trimmed V and J ends, which lost 3 bases and 6 bases, there was a span of 15 bases. In DNA form, the CDR3 reads TGTGCCAGCAGCTTTGGGGGCGCGGTACGCGAGCAGTACTTC. Its protein product is CASSFGGAVREQYF.

This chain uses TRBV7-2 with TRBJ1-1, with a weak D call TRBD1 (6 bases). V was shortened by 2 bases and J by 11 bases, with 18 bases between the two germline ends. This CDR3 is 14 amino acids long. Per germline, CDR1 SGHTA and CDR2 FQGNSA. CDR3 loop: CASSLSIRGRKAFF. CDR3 coding DNA: TGTGCCAGCAGCTTATCTATTCGGGGGCGAAAGGCTTTCTTT. The variable domain in full, with the rest retrieved from reference TRBV7-2 and TRBJ1-1, is GAGVSQSPSNKVTEKGKDVELRCDPISGHTALYWYRQSLGQGLEFLIYFQGNSAPDKSGLPSDRFSAERTGGSVSTLTIQRTQQEDSAVYLCASSLSIRGRKAFFGQGTRLTVV.

This clone was counted a single time. The V gene is TRBV28, the J gene TRBJ2-5; 8 nucleotides agree with TRBD1. Trimming removed 4 bases from V and 5 bases from J; junction bases left unmatched: 3. The germline gives CDR1 MDHEN, CDR2 SYDVKM. The CDR3 is 13 residues long. The DNA for the CDR3 is TGTGCCAGCAGTTCAGGGGGCGAGGAGACCCAGTACTTC. It specifies CASSSGGEETQYF. Together with reference TRBV28 and TRBJ2-5, the CDR3 gives the full variable domain: DVKVTQSSRYLVKRTGEKVFLECVQDMDHENMFWYRQDPGLGLRLIYFSYDVKMKEKGDIPEGYSVSREKKERFSLILESASTNQTSMYLCASSSGGEETQYFGPGTRLLVL.

The chain carries TRBV10-3 and TRBJ2-7, with 10 bases that match TRBD2. Trimming at V came to 6 bases and at J to 2 bases, leaving 7 bases not matched to a gene. Germline V gene lookup returns CDR1 ENHRY and CDR2 SYGVKD. The CDR3 runs to 15 residues. CDR3 sequence reads: CAISDLAGATYEQYF. CDR3 nucleotides: TGTGCCATCAGCGACCTAGCGGGAGCTACCTACGAGCAGTACTTC.

In regard to this clone: This may arise from a read error, as a much more abundant clone is one base away. Other DNA sequences in this specimen translate into the identical CDR3. V and J are TRBV7-8 and TRBJ1-4, with 7 bases matching TRBD1. CDR1 and CDR2 from the germline V gene are SGHVS and FQNEAQ. With 6 bases clipped from V and 3 bases from J, the junction kept 4 bases outside the gene matches. The CDR3 totals 14 residues. CDR3 sequence reads: CASREGQANEKLFF. The CDR3 DNA is TGTGCCAGCAGGGAAGGACAGGCTAATGAAAAACTGTTTTTT.

As regards this clone: Other DNA sequences in this specimen translate into the identical CDR3. In DNA form, the CDR3 reads TGTGCCAGCAGCTTAGACGTTGGTACGCAGTATTTT. Translated, it gives CASSLDVGTQYF. The rearrangement joins TRBV7-2 to TRBJ2-3; D remains ambiguous. Per germline, CDR1 SGHTA and CDR2 FQGNSA. With 1 base removed from V and 8 bases from J, the gap between germline ends came to 7 bases. The CDR3 is made up of 12 amino acids.

The chain combines TRBV2 with TRBJ2-5; weak D call: TRBD2 (6 bases). Germline V CDR1 and CDR2: SNHLY, FYNNEI. V was shortened by 6 bases and J by 4 bases, with 12 bases between the two germline ends. The CDR3 sequence is 13 residues long. The CDR3 sequence: CASRKAGPETQYF. The CDR3, as DNA: TGTGCCAGCAGGAAGGCGGGGCCAGAGACCCAGTACTTC.

This chain connects TRBV27 to TRBJ1-1; no firm D call. Trimming left V 2 bases short and J 2 bases short, with 6 bases between. The CDR3 consists of 13 residues. Germline V gene data show CDR1 as MNHEY and CDR2 as SMNVEV (reference sequence). For the CDR3, the DNA is TGTGCCAGCAGTTTACCCGGTAACACTGAAGCTTTCTTT. Its protein product is CASSLPGNTEAFF.

Worth noting for this clone: The junction departs from the called germline gene at one end, perhaps through a read error. The rearrangement links TRBV19 to TRBJ2-1, with TRBD2 matching over 8 bases. The CDR3 loop spans 14 amino acids. Germline CDR1 and CDR2: LNHDA and SQIVND (reference sequence). In DNA, the CDR3 is TGTGCCAGTAGGATAGCGGGGATTATCGGGGAGCAGTTCTTC. It specifies CASRIAGIIGEQFF.

The chain recombines TRBV5-4 with TRBJ2-5, with D possibly being TRBD1 or TRBD2 (6 bases each). Trimming removed 0 bases from V and 0 bases from J, with 9 bases in between. Germline V gene sequence: CDR1 SGHNT, CDR2 YYREEE (reference sequence). This CDR3 is 15 amino acids long. CDR3 residues: CASSLDGGHQETQYF. In DNA, the CDR3 is TGTGCCAGCAGCTTGGACGGGGGCCACCAAGAGACCCAGTACTTC.

The V and J genes are TRBV2 and TRBJ2-5, with 8 bases fitting TRBD2. J gave up 6 bases and V 0 bases, and 3 bases lay outside the gene matches. CDR3 length equals 14 residues. Germline V CDR1 and CDR2: SNHLY, FYNNEI. The CDR3 protein is CASSEAGTRKTQYF. DNA of the CDR3: TGTGCCAGCAGTGAAGCCGGGACTAGGAAGACCCAGTACTTC.